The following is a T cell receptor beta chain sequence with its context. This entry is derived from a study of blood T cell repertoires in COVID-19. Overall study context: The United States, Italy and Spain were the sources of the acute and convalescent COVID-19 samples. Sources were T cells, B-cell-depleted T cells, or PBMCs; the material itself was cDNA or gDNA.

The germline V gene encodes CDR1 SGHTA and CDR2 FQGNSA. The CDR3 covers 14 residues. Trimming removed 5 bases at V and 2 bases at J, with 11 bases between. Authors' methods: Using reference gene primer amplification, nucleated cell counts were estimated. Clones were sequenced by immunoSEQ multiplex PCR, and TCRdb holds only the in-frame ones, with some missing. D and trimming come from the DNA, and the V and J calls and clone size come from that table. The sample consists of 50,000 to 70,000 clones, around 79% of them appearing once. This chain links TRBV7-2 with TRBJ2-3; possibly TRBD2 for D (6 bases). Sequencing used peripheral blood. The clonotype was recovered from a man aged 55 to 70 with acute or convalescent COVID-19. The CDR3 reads CASSPRRDTDTQYF. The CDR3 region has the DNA TGTGCCAGCAGCCCCCGGAGGGACACAGATACGCAGTATTTT.